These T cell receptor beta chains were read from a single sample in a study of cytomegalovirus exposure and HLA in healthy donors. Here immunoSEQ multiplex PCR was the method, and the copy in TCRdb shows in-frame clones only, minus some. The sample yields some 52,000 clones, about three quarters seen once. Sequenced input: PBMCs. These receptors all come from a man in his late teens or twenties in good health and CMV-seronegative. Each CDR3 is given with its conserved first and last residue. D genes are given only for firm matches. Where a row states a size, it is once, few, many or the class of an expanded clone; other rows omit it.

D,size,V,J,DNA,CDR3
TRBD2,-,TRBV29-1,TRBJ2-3,TGCAGCGTGAAGGCCCTACTAGCGGGAGACACAGATACGCAGTATTTT,CSVKALLAGDTDTQYF
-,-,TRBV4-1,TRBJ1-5,TGCGCCAGCAGCCAAGATCGGCAGGGTCCACAGCCCCAGCATTTT,CASSQDRQGPQPQHF
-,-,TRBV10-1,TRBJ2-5,TGCGCCAGCAGTGAGTCGACTAGTATCGAGACCCAGTACTTC,CASSESTSIETQYF
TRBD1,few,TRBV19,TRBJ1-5,TGTGCCAGTAGAATACAGGGGAATCAGCCCCAGCATTTT,CASRIQGNQPQHF
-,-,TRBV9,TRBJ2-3,TGTGCCAGCAGCGTAGAGCCCCGCACAGATACGCAGTATTTT,CASSVEPRTDTQYF
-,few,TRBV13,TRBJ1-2,TGTGCCAGCAGCTTAGGGGCAGGGAAGAGCTATGGCTACACCTTC,CASSLGAGKSYGYTF
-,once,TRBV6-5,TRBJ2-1,TGTGCCAGCACCAGGACAGGACTACACAATGAGCAGTTCTTC,CASTRTGLHNEQFF
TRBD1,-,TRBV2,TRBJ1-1,TGTGCCAGCAGTGAAGACAGGGGGCGCTTATACACTGAAGCTTTCTTT,CASSEDRGRLYTEAFF
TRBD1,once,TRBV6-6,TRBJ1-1,TGTGCCAGCAGTTCGGGACAGGGGTCTGAAGCTTTCTTT,CASSSGQGSEAFF
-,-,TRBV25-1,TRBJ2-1,TGTGCCAGCCGGGGGGCCAGAATCAATGAGCAGTTCTTC,CASRGARINEQFF